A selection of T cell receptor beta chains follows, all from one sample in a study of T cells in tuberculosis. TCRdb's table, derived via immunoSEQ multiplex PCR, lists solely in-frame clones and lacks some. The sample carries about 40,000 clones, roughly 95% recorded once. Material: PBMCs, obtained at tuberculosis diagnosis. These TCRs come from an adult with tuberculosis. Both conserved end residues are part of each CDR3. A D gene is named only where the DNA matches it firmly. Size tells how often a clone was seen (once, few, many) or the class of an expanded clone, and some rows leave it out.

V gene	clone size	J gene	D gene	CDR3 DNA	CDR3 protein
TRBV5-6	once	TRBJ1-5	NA	TGTGCCAGCAGCCGAAAAAGCAGGCAGAATCAGCCCCAGCATTTT	CASSRKSRQNQPQHF
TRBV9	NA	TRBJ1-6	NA	TGTGCCAGTCAAAAAACAGGGAGCTCACCCCTCCACTTT	CASQKTGSSPLHF
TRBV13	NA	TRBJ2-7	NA	TGTGCCAGCAGCCGGACAGAGCCCTACGAGCAGTACTTC	CASSRTEPYEQYF
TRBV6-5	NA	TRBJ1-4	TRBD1	TGTGCCAGCAGCCGAACAGGGGGGAATGAAAAACTGTTTTTT	CASSRTGGNEKLFF
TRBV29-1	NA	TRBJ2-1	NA	TGCAGCGACAGGTCGAACAATGAGCAGTTCTTC	CSDRSNNEQFF
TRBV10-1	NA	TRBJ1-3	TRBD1	TGCGCCAGCAGTCCTGAGGGGGCGGCTGGAAACACCATATATTTT	CASSPEGAAGNTIYF
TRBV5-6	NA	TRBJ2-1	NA	TGTGCCCGCAGGGCCTGGTTCCCCAATGAGCAGTTCTTC	CARRAWFPNEQFF
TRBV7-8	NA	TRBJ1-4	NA	TGTGCCAGCAGCCACCGGGAGGGTCGGAAACTGTTTTTT	CASSHREGRKLFF
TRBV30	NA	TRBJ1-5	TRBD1	TGTGCCTGGAGTACGGGACAGGGGAGGCAGCCCCAGCATTTT	CAWSTGQGRQPQHF
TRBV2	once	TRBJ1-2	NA	TGTGCCAGCGTCGAGACAGTCGTTAACTATGGCTACACCTTC	CASVETVVNYGYTF
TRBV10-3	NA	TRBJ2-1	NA	TGTGCCATCACCACACAGGGAGTGGATGAGCAGTTCTTC	CAITTQGVDEQFF
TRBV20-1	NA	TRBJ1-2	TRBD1	TGCAGTAAACAGGGGTCCTATGGCTACACCTTC	CSKQGSYGYTF
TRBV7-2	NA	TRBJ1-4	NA	TGTGCCAGCAGCAGGGGTTTCACTAATGAAAAACTGTTTTTT	CASSRGFTNEKLFF
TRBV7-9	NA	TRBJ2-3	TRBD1	TGTGCCAGCAGCCGATTGACAGGGGCCAGCACAGATACGCAGTATTTT	CASSRLTGASTDTQYF
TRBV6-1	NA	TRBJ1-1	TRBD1	TGTGCCAGCAGTCGGGACAGCTTAAACACTGAAGCTTTCTTT	CASSRDSLNTEAFF
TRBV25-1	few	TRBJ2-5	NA	TGTGCCAGCAGTGATGAAATGGGCAGGCCATGGGAGACCCAGTACTTC	CASSDEMGRPWETQYF
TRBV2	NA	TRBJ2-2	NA	TGTGCCAGCAGTGAAACGGGGTTCGGGGAGCTGTTTTTT	CASSETGFGELFF
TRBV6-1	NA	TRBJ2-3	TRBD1	TGTGCCAGCGGGGGACAGCTCACAGATACGCAGTATTTT	CASGGQLTDTQYF
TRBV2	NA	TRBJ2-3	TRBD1	TGTGCCAGCAGTGTTACGGGACAGGGGACGGGTACGCAGTATTTT	CASSVTGQGTGTQYF
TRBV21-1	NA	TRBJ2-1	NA	TGTGCCAGCAGCGCCCGGGACTGGGGATACAATGAGCAGTTCTTC	CASSARDWGYNEQFF